Listed below are T cell receptor beta chains from one sample, sequenced in a study of T cells in Graves' hyperthyroidism and ophthalmopathy. MiXCR was run by TCRdb on the multiplex PCR reads, yielding one entry per CDR3 protein. The sample carries about 590,000 distinct CDR3 sequences, about a sixth recorded once. Specimen: blood. These receptor sequences come from a woman in her 30s with Graves' hyperthyroidism. CDR3s include the opening cysteine and the closing phenylalanine or tryptophan. D genes are given only for firm matches. Size is omitted from some rows. Given values are once, few, many or a class for expanded clones.

few	TRBD1	TRBV18	TRBJ1-5	CASSQRTGGLNQPQHF
-	TRBD2	TRBV19	TRBJ2-7	CASTILAESSYEQYF
many	-	TRBV20-1	TRBJ2-5	CSARENTGRMEETQYF
-	TRBD2	TRBV11-2	TRBJ2-1	CASSFFRGTSDYNEQFF
few	-	TRBV6-5	TRBJ2-7	CASSLTSNSYEQYF
many	-	TRBV11-2	TRBJ2-7	CASSLSASYEQYF
many	TRBD2	TRBV6-1	TRBJ2-2	CASRTSGSYTGELFF
many	-	TRBV20-1	TRBJ2-1	CSAPPSESRLYNEQFF
-	TRBD1	TRBV7-4	TRBJ1-2	CASSVPGGGDGYTF
-	TRBD2	TRBV14	TRBJ2-7	CASAGPRGLAKAYEQYF
many	TRBD1	TRBV29-1	TRBJ1-1	CSGTGVEAFF
few	-	TRBV12-5	TRBJ2-2	CASGLVPALWGRGELFF
-	-	TRBV2	TRBJ1-2	CASSEDYGYTF
few	-	TRBV5-6	TRBJ1-1	CASRGTGVNTEAFF
many	TRBD2	TRBV28	TRBJ2-7	CASSSPGVAGGEQYF
-	-	TRBV5-1	TRBJ1-3	CASSLAGDHSGNTIYF
many	-	TRBV7-3	TRBJ2-5	CASSRRGEGQDAKETQYF
few	TRBD2	TRBV15	TRBJ2-7	CATSRERGYYEQYF
-	-	TRBV19	TRBJ2-4	CASTQTVAKNIQYF
few	TRBD2	TRBV9	TRBJ2-1	CASSALVVAGTYNEQFF
-	-	TRBV20-1	TRBJ2-7	CSAKPPARGLHEQYF
-	TRBD2	TRBV18	TRBJ2-7	CASSPMVAGFLSYEQYF
many	-	TRBV30	TRBJ1-1	CAWLQNTEAFF
many	TRBD1	TRBV6-1	TRBJ2-7	CASSERRTGVGSYEQYF
many	-	TRBV2	TRBJ1-3	CASKQSGAGNTIYF
many	TRBD2	TRBV27	TRBJ2-3	CASSRILLAGDPTDTQYF
few	-	TRBV19	TRBJ2-2	CASSKFWEHTGELFF